This paragraph covers one TCR beta chain sequence. The antigen remains unidentified. Trimming took 7 bases from V and 3 from J, leaving 13 bases between them. In germline, CDR1 is SNHLY, CDR2 FYNNEI. The CDR3 is 13 residues long. This entry comes from a study of shared clonotypes between healthy human individuals. At the level of the study: Plates per donor: three CD4 naive, three CD4 memory, two CD8 naive, one CD8 memory. General study findings and limits: Clonotype sharing among donors, it was expected, would be affected by sequencing depth. The study found about 5% of naive CD4 clonotypes shared across a handful of donors.

Some clones are missing from TCRdb's copy, which holds only in-frame ones; the method was immunoSEQ multiplex PCR. Of a few hundred thousand clones listed, 96% are singletons. Sequenced sample: memory CD8+ T cells sorted from blood. The subset is: CD45RO+ cells pooled with CCR7-negative TemRA cells. The clonotype comes from a man younger than 45 in good health. This chain uses TRBV2 with TRBJ2-7; perhaps TRBD2 as D (6 bases). CDR3 nucleotides: TGTGCCAGCATCGGGCTAGCGAGCTACGAGCAGTACTTC. As protein: CASIGLASYEQYF.